The clone carrying this TCR beta chain showed up just once. Its antigen is unknown. PCR employed 60 Vbeta and 13 Jbeta primers. Sequenced by immunoSEQ multiplex PCR; TCRdb stores in-frame clones only, minus some. This sample yields some 150,000 clones, of which 80% to 90% are seen a single time; about 2.1% belongs to the top ten. Germline V gene lookup returns CDR1 SGHRS and CDR2 YFSETQ. Trimming pared 3 bases from V and 1 base from J, leaving 13 bases between. The CDR3 consists of 15 residues. This entry belongs to a study of cytomegalovirus exposure and HLA in healthy donors. Turning to the study itself: A prior study identified 110 million or so unique TCR beta sequences from about 200 million T cells.

Points from the study as a whole: A previous analysis found most TCR beta V segments productive roughly 87% or roughly 30% of the time. For cytomegalovirus status, the classifier reportedly gave diagnoses with high specificity and sensitivity. In vitro confirmation showed three CMV-associated chains to be CMV antigen specific.

This TCR derives from a woman aged 18 to 35 in good health and CMV-seronegative. Input material: PBMCs. The genes are TRBV5-1 and TRBJ1-1, with D perhaps matching TRBD1 (6 bases). As DNA, the CDR3 is TGCGCCAGCAGCTCTGAGGGGGGGAAGAACACTGAAGCTTTCTTT. Translation: CASSSEGGKNTEAFF.